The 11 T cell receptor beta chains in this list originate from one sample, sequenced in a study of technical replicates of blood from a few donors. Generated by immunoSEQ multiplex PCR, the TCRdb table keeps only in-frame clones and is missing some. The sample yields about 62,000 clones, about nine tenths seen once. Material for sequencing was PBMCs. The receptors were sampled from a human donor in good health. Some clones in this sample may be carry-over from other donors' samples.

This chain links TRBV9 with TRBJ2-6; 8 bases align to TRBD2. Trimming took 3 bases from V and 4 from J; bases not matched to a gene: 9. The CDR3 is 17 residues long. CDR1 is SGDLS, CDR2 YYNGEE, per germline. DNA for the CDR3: TGTGCCAGCAGCGGAAGGCGGGGGGCCTCAGGGGCCAACGTCCTGACTTTC. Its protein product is CASSGRRGASGANVLTF.

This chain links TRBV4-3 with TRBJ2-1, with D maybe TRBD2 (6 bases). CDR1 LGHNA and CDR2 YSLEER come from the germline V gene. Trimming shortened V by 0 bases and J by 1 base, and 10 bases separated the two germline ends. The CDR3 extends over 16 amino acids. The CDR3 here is CASSQDLGGSYNEQFF. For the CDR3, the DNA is TGCGCCAGCAGCCAAGATCTGGGGGGATCCTACAATGAGCAGTTCTTC.

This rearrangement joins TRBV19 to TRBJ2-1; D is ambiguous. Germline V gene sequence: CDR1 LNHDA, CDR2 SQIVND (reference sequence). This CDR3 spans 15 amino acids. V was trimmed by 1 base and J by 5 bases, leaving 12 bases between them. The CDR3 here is CASSIGGLTHNEQFF. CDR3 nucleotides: TGTGCCAGTAGTATAGGAGGCCTCACCCACAATGAGCAGTTCTTC.

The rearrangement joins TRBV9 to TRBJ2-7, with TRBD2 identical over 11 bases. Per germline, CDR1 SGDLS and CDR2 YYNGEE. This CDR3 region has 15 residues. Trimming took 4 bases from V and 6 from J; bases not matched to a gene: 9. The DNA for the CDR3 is TGTGCCAGCAGCCCGAGACTAGCGGGGTCTGGCGAGCAGTACTTC. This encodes CASSPRLAGSGEQYF.

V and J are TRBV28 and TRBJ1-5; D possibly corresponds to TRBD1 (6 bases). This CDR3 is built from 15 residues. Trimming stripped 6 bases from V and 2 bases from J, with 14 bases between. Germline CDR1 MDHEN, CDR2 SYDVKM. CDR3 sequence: CASSTGGSGNQPQHF. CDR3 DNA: TGTGCCAGCAGCACTGGGGGCTCCGGCAATCAGCCCCAGCATTTT.

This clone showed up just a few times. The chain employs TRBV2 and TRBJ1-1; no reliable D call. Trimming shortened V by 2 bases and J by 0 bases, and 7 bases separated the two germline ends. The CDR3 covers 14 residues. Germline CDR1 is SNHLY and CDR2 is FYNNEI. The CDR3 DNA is TGTGCCAGCAGTGAAAAGGAGATGAACACTGAAGCTTTCTTT. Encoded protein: CASSEKEMNTEAFF.

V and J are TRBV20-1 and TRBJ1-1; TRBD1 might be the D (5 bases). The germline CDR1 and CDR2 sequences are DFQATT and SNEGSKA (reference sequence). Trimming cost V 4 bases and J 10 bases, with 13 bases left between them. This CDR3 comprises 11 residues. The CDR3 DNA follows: TGCAGTGCTATTGGGAACCAGGGAGCTTTCTTT. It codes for CSAIGNQGAFF.

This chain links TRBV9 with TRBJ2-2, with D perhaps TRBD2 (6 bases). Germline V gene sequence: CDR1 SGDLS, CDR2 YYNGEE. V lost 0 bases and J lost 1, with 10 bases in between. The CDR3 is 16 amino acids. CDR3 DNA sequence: TGTGCCAGCAGCGTAGCTGGCGGGGAGAACACCGGGGAGCTGTTTTTT. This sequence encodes CASSVAGGENTGELFF.

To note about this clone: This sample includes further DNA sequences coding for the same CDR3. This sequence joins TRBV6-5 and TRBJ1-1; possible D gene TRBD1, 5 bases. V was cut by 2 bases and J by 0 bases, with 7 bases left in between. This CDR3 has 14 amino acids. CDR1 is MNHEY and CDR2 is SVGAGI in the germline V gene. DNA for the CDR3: TGTGCCAGCAGTTACCGGGGGGTGAACACTGAAGCTTTCTTT. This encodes CASSYRGVNTEAFF.

The CDR3 reads CASSSDRGLKGYTF. In DNA form, the CDR3 reads TGTGCCAGTAGTAGCGACAGGGGGCTCAAAGGCTACACCTTC. The chain recombines TRBV19 with TRBJ1-2; TRBD1 matches at 10 bases. The CDR3 length is 14 residues. Germline V gives CDR1 LNHDA, CDR2 SQIVND (reference sequence). J gave up 8 bases and V 4 bases, and 7 bases lay outside the gene matches.

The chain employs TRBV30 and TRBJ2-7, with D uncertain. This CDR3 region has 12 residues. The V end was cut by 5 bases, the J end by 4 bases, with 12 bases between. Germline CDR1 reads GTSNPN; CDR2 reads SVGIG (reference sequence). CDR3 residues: CAWDRGRYEQYF. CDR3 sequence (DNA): TGTGCCTGGGATCGCGGCCGGTACGAGCAGTACTTC.